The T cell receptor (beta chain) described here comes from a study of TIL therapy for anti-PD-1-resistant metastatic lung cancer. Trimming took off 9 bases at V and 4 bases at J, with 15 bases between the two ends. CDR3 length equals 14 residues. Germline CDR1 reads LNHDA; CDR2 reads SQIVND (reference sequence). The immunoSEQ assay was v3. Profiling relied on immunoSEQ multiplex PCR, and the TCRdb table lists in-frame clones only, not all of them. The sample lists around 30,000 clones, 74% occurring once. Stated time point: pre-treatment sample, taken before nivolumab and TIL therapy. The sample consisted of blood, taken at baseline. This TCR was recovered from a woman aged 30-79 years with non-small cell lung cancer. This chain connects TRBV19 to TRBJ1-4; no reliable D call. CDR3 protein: CASPERRGNEKLFF. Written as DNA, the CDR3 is TGTGCCAGCCCCGAGCGTCGGGGTAATGAAAAACTGTTTTTT.